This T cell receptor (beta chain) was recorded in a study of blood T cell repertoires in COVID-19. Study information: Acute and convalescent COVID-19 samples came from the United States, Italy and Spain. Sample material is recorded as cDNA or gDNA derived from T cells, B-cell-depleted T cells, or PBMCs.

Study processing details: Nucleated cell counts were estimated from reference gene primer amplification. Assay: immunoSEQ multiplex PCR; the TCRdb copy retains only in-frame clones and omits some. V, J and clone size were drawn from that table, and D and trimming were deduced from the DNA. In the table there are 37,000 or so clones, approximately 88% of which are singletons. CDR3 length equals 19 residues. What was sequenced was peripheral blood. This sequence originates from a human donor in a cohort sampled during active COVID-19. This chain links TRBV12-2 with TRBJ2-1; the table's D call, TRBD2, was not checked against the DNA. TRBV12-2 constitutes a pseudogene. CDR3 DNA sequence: TGTGCAAGTCGCTTAGAGCCTTCCCTTGGACTAGCGGGGGGAAATGAGCAGTTCTTC. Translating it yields CASRLEPSLGLAGGNEQFF.